In its sample, the clone carrying this T cell receptor (beta chain) was seen a few times. This sample is part of a study of yellow fever vaccine responses in identical twins. Each CDR3 protein gets one entry after TCRdb re-called the RT-PCR reads with MiXCR. The sample has 4,000 to 5,000 distinct CDR3 sequences; around 85% are singletons. This TCR was sampled from a woman aged 18-29 years who received the yellow fever vaccine. Material: T cells from blood (PBMCs), unsorted or a sorted subset (not recorded which), obtained before or after yellow fever vaccination (not recorded which).

The CDR3 region has the DNA TGTGCCAGCAGCTTGCACCTTTATGGCTACACCTTC. It is translated as CASSLHLYGYTF. The chain employs TRBV5-4 and TRBJ1-2; the D is unclear. From germline, CDR1 is SGHNT and CDR2 YYREEE (reference sequence). V lost 1 base, J lost 5 bases, and 6 bases lay in between. The CDR3 is 12 residues long.